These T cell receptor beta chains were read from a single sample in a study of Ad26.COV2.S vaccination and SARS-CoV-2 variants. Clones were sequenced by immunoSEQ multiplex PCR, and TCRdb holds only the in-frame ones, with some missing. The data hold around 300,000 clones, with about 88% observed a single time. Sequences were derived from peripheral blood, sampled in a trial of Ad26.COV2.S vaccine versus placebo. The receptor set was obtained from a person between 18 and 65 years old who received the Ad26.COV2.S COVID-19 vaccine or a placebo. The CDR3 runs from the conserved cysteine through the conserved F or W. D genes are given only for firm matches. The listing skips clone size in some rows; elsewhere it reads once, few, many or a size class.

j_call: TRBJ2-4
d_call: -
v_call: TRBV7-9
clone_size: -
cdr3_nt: TGTGCCAGCAGCGTGTACCTGCCGGGGACGGGGGTAATGAGAAACATTCAGTACTTC
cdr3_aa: CASSVYLPGTGVMRNIQYF

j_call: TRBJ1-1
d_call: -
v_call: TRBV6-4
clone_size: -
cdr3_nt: TGTGCCAGCAGTACAGGACCGAACACTGAAGCTTTCTTT
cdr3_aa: CASSTGPNTEAFF

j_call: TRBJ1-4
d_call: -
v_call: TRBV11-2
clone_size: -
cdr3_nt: TGTGCCAGCAGCTTAGGGGACATAAGAATCTCAACTAATGAAAAACTGTTTTTT
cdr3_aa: CASSLGDIRISTNEKLFF

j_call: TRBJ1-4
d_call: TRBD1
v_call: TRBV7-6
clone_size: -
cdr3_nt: TGTGCCAGCAGCTTCGAAGGGACAGTTAGAAATGAAAAACTGTTTTTT
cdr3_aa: CASSFEGTVRNEKLFF

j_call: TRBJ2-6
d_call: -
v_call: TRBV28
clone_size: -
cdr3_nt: TGTGCCAGCAGGATTGACAGCTCTGGGGCCAACGTCCTGACTTTC
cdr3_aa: CASRIDSSGANVLTF

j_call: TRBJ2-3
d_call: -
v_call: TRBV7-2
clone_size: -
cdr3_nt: TGTGCCAGCAGCTTACTTCGGGTAACAGATACGCAGTATTTT
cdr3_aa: CASSLLRVTDTQYF

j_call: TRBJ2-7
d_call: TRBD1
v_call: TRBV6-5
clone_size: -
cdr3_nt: TGTGCCAGCAGTTTGGGACAGATCTACGAGCAGTACTTC
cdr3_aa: CASSLGQIYEQYF

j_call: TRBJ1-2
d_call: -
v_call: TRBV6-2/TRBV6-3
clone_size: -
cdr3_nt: TGTGCCAGCAGCCGCGGGCCCATGTCCTCCAGTGGCTACACCTTC
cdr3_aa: CASSRGPMSSSGYTF

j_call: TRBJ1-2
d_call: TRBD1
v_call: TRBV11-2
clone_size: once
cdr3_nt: TGTGCCAGCAGCTTTCCCCCCCTTTCGGACAGGGACGAGGACTATGGCTACACCTTC
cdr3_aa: CASSFPPLSDRDEDYGYTF

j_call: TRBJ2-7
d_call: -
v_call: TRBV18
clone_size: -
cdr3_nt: TGTGCCAGCTCACCACCGAGAAAGGGGACCGAGCAGTACTTC
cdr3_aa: CASSPPRKGTEQYF

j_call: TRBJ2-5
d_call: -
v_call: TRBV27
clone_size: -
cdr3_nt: TGTGCCAGCAGTATAGACCCCTATGGGGTTGAGACCCAGTACTTC
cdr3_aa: CASSIDPYGVETQYF

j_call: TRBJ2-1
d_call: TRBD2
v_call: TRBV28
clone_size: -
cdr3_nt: TGTGCCAGCAGTACACTAGCGGGTTCCTACAATGAGCAGTTCTTC
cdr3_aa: CASSTLAGSYNEQFF

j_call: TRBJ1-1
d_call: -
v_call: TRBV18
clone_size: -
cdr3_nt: TGTGCCAGCTCACCGACCCTTAGGGACACTGAAGCTTTCTTT
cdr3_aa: CASSPTLRDTEAFF

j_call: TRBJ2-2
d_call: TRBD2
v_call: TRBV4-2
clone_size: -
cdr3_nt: TGTGCCAGCAGCCGAGTTTCTGGACTAGCGGGAACCGGGGAGCTGTTTTTT
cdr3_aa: CASSRVSGLAGTGELFF

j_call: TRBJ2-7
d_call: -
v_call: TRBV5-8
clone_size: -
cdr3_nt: TGTGGCTCGCGGCAGGACGAGCAGTACTTC
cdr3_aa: CGSRQDEQYF